The clone carrying this T cell receptor (beta chain) was recorded only once. CDR1 and CDR2 (germline): KGHSH, LQKENI. V lost 6 bases and J 14 bases, leaving 21 bases between the germline ends. CDR3 length: 13 amino acids. This sample is part of a study of T cell responses to AZD1222 COVID-19 vaccine. Sequencing used immunoSEQ multiplex PCR; TCRdb keeps in-frame clones, though not all of them. This table holds 110,000 to 150,000 clones, approximately 90% found once. Second-dose timings of about 4 or about 12 weeks were pooled. The sequences come from peripheral blood, collected 28 days after the second AZD1222 dose. This sequence originates from an adult who received the AZD1222 COVID-19 vaccine. V is TRBV18 and J is TRBJ2-3; D may be TRBD1 (6 bases). CDR3 residues: CASSSPGDGVRYF. The CDR3 DNA reads as TGTGCCAGCTCCTCCCCAGGGGACGGAGTTAGGTATTTT. The full variable domain, rest sourced from reference TRBV18 and TRBJ2-3, is NAGVMQNPRHLVRRRGQEARLRCSPMKGHSHVYWYRQLPEEGLKFMVYLQKENIIDESGMPKERFSAEFPKEGPSILRIQQVVRGDSAAYFCASSSPGDGVRYFGPGTRLTVL.